This T cell receptor beta chain originates from a study of OX40 agonist ivuxolimab in advanced cancers. In the study overall: The dose-escalation group included hepatocellular carcinoma, melanoma, renal cell carcinoma and head and neck cancer.

Measured with immunoSEQ multiplex PCR; TCRdb has only the in-frame clones, and not every one. This sample yields 45,000 to 65,000 clones, of which almost 90% are seen a single time; 6.9% belongs to the top ten. Germline CDR1 GTSNPN, CDR2 SVGIG (reference sequence). This CDR3 contains 16 residues. Losses at the gene ends were 1 base for V and 8 bases for J; bases not matched to a gene: 6. Study outcomes and limitations: Expanded peripheral T-cell antigen specificity went undetermined. Certain nonresponding patients likewise had low normalized T-cell clonal expansion.

As concerns this clone: Its antigen is currently unknown.

The sequencing here drew on CD4+ or CD8+ T cells sorted from blood, taken in a trial of the OX40 agonist ivuxolimab. The origin of this receptor is an adult with an advanced solid tumor such as melanoma, head and neck, liver or kidney cancer. The chain carries TRBV30 and TRBJ2-1; TRBD2 agrees at 15 bases. The CDR3: CAWSGGLAGGFDEQFF. The CDR3 DNA reads as TGTGCCTGGAGTGGGGGACTAGCGGGAGGTTTTGATGAGCAGTTCTTC.